Following are 22 T cell receptor beta chains from one sample sequenced in a study of blood T cell repertoires in COVID-19. Measured with immunoSEQ multiplex PCR; TCRdb has only the in-frame clones, and not every one. Of 140,000 to 150,000 clones listed, 70% to 90% are singletons. The sample was peripheral blood. The source of these receptors is a woman aged 60 to 75 with COVID-19, enrolled during active disease.

The chain couples TRBV4-2 to TRBJ1-1; D possibly corresponds to TRBD1 (5 bases). V was cut by 1 base and J by 11 bases, with 20 bases left in between. Germline V gene data show CDR1 as LGHNA and CDR2 as YNFKEQ. This CDR3 has 15 amino acids. This CDR3 is CASSQGVQAALGAFF. The CDR3 DNA reads TGTGCCAGCAGCCAAGGGGTACAGGCCGCCCTCGGGGCTTTCTTT.

This clone was seen only once. V is TRBV11-2 and J is TRBJ2-5, with D possibly TRBD1 on 6 matching bases. The CDR3 has 15 amino acids. Trimming left V 0 bases short and J 1 base short, with 9 bases between. Germline CDR1 reads SGHAT; CDR2 reads FQNNGV. CDR3 in amino acids: CASSLDWTAQETQYF. CDR3 DNA: TGTGCCAGCAGCTTAGATTGGACAGCCCAAGAGACCCAGTACTTC. Looking up the rest from reference TRBV11-2 and TRBJ2-5 gives the full variable domain: EAGVAQSPRYKIIEKRQSVAFWCNPISGHATLYWYQQILGQGPKLLIQFQNNGVVDDSQLPKDRFSAERLKGVDSTLKIQPAKLEDSAVYLCASSLDWTAQETQYFGPGTRLLVL.

The rearrangement uses TRBV6-6 and TRBJ1-2; 10 nucleotides match TRBD1. V shed 5 bases, J shed 6 bases, and the junction held 6 bases outside the gene matches. From germline, CDR1 is MNHNY and CDR2 SVGAGI (reference sequence). The CDR3 extends over 14 amino acids. CDR3 loop: CASSTGQGFDGYTF. DNA for the CDR3: TGTGCCAGCAGTACGGGACAGGGGTTCGATGGCTACACCTTC.

This chain connects TRBV13 to TRBJ2-5; 10 positions agree with TRBD2. Trimming took 5 bases from V and 1 from J; bases not matched to a gene: 7. Germline V CDR1 and CDR2: PRHDT, FYEKMQ (reference sequence). CDR3 length: 16 residues. Here the CDR3 reads CASSLLAGARQETQYF. CDR3 coding DNA: TGTGCCAGCAGCCTGCTAGCGGGGGCCCGCCAAGAGACCCAGTACTTC.

V is TRBV19 and J is TRBJ1-1, with a tentative D call TRBD1 (5 bases). Trimming removed 3 bases at V and 7 bases at J, with 15 bases between. The CDR3 extends over 14 amino acids. Germline V gene data show CDR1 as LNHDA and CDR2 as SQIVND (reference sequence). As DNA, the CDR3 is TGTGCCAGTAGTATGGCGGGACGAAACTTTGAAGCTTTCTTT. It yields the protein CASSMAGRNFEAFF.

The chain recombines TRBV7-8 with TRBJ2-3, with 11 nucleotides matching TRBD2. J gave up 1 base and V 4 bases, and 4 bases lay outside the gene matches. Germline V gene lookup returns CDR1 SGHVS and CDR2 FQNEAQ. The CDR3 has 16 amino acids. CDR3 residues: CASSSKGLAGTDTQYF. As DNA, the CDR3 is TGTGCCAGCAGCTCAAAGGGACTAGCGGGCACAGATACGCAGTATTTT.

Concerning this clone: Other DNA variants within this sample encode the same CDR3. The chain joins TRBV4-1 to TRBJ2-7; D gene ambiguous. Germline assignment: CDR1 MGHRA and CDR2 YSYEKL. Deletions cut 4 bases from V and 0 bases from J, with 7 bases between. This CDR3 has 13 amino acids. This CDR3 reads CASSLGVSYEQYF. CDR3 in DNA: TGCGCCAGCAGCCTAGGAGTCTCCTACGAGCAGTACTTC.

This chain uses TRBV21-1 with TRBJ1-2. TRBV21-1 is reported as a pseudogene. The CDR3 sequence is 17 residues long. Here the CDR3 DNA reads TGTGCCAGCAGCAAACCCCCCGACGAGAGAGGAAACTATGGCTACACCTTC. It is translated as CASSKPPDERGNYGYTF.

J is TRBJ2-3 and V is TRBV7-2; 8 positions match TRBD2. The CDR3 contains 15 residues. Per the germline V gene, CDR1 is SGHTA and CDR2 is FQGNSA. The trim removed 2 bases at V and 3 bases at J, leaving 4 bases unmatched. The chain's CDR3 is CASSLNGGGTDTQYF. DNA of the CDR3: TGTGCCAGCAGCTTAAACGGGGGGGGTACAGATACGCAGTATTTT.

In this sample, this clone turned up once. The V gene is TRBV5-1, the J gene TRBJ1-1; TRBD1 agrees at 9 bases. CDR1 and CDR2 from the germline V gene are SGHRS and YFSETQ. The CDR3 spans 15 residues. V was clipped by 2 bases and J by 5 bases; unmatched bases: 7. As DNA, the CDR3 is TGCGCCAGCAGCTTAAGACAGGGGGAAGTTACTGAAGCTTTCTTT. Its protein product is CASSLRQGEVTEAFF.

V and J are TRBV5-6 and TRBJ1-2; 10 bases agree with TRBD1. V lost 3 bases, J lost 5 bases, and 4 bases stayed unmatched. The V gene's germline CDR1 is SGHDT and CDR2 YYEEEE. The CDR3 sequence is 14 residues long. In DNA form, the CDR3 reads TGTGCCAGCAGCTGGACAGGGGGGGAGTATGGCTACACCTTC. Amino acid sequence: CASSWTGGEYGYTF.

This clone was detected only once. This chain uses TRBV21-1 with TRBJ2-3; the table gives TRBD2 as D, unverified against the DNA. TRBV21-1 is listed as a pseudogene. The CDR3 covers 19 residues. The CDR3 DNA sequence: TGTGCCAGCAGCTCACGGACTAGCGGGGGCATACTAGGCACAGATACGCAGTATTTT. Protein product: CASSSRTSGGILGTDTQYF.

CDR3 protein: CASSLGRLAFYNEQFF. In nucleotides, the CDR3 is TGTGCCAGCAGCTTAGGCCGACTAGCCTTCTACAATGAGCAGTTCTTC. The rearrangement uses TRBV7-8 and TRBJ2-1, with TRBD2 matching over 7 bases. Germline trimming cut 1 base from V and 3 bases from J; bases unmatched to any gene: 6. Germline V gives CDR1 SGHVS, CDR2 FQNEAQ. The length of the CDR3 is 16 residues. The full variable domain, in which reference TRBV7-8 and TRBJ2-1 provide the parts outside the CDR3, is GAGVSQSPRYKVAKRGQDVALRCDPISGHVSLFWYQQALGQGPEFLTYFQNEAQLDKSGLPSDRFFAERPEGSVSTLKIQRTQQEDSAVYLCASSLGRLAFYNEQFFGPGTRLTVL.

J is TRBJ2-1 and V is TRBV7-8; 9 bases fit TRBD2. The CDR3 has 16 residues. J was trimmed by 2 bases and V by 5 bases; bases with no gene match: 7. Germline CDR1 is SGHVS and CDR2 is FQNEAQ. The CDR3 coding sequence is TGTGCCAGCAGCCCGAGTGCTAGCGGGGCCTACAATGAGCAGTTCTTC. This gives the protein CASSPSASGAYNEQFF.

This clone was recorded once. V and J are TRBV19 and TRBJ2-7; D not certain. The germline CDR1 and CDR2 sequences are LNHDA and SQIVND (reference sequence). CDR3 length: 14 residues. Trimming cost V 2 bases and J 2 bases, with 10 bases left between them. CDR3 region: CASSIRDTAYEQYF. CDR3 coding DNA: TGTGCCAGTAGTATAAGAGACACAGCCTACGAGCAGTACTTC.

The CDR3: CATSSGGSSEDGYTF. Here the CDR3 DNA reads TGTGCCACCAGCTCGGGTGGATCGTCGGAGGATGGCTACACCTTC. The chain is built from TRBV15 and TRBJ1-2, with D unclear. The CDR3 sequence is 15 residues long. Trimming took 5 bases from V and 6 from J, leaving 19 bases between them. Germline V gene lookup returns CDR1 LNHNV and CDR2 YYDKDF (reference sequence).

J is TRBJ1-3 and V is TRBV5-1; 7 nucleotides match TRBD1. Trimming removed 4 bases from V and 2 bases from J; junction bases left unmatched: 3. The germline CDR1 and CDR2 sequences are SGHRS and YFSETQ. The CDR3 covers 14 residues. The CDR3, as DNA: TGCGCCAGCAGCCCGAGGGGGCCTGGAAACACCATATATTTT. Amino acid sequence: CASSPRGPGNTIYF.

The gene calls are TRBV7-9 and TRBJ1-2, with D maybe TRBD1 (6 bases). The CDR3 covers 14 residues. CDR1 and CDR2 (germline): SEHNR, FQNEAQ (reference sequence). Trimming removed 2 bases at V and 5 bases at J, with 12 bases between. In DNA form, the CDR3 reads TGTGCCAGCAGCTTACAGGGGCAGGGGTATGGCTACACCTTC. Translation gives CASSLQGQGYGYTF.

V is TRBV28 and J is TRBJ1-3; D call uncertain. Trimming pared 2 bases from V and 0 bases from J, leaving 5 bases between. The germline CDR1 and CDR2 sequences are MDHEN and SYDVKM. This CDR3 is built from 14 residues. The CDR3 DNA is TGTGCCAGCAGTTTACCCTTCTCTGGAAACACCATATATTTT. It yields the protein CASSLPFSGNTIYF.

This clone has just one count. V gene TRBV3-1 (or the pseudogene TRBV3-2) combines with J gene TRBJ2-7, with 11 bases aligning to TRBD1. This CDR3 spans 18 amino acids. With V trimmed by 1 base and J by 1 base, 9 bases remained unmatched. CDR1 and CDR2 (germline): LGHDT, YNNKEL (reference sequence). The CDR3 sequence is CASSQVTGGQGASYEQYF. CDR3 in DNA: TGTGCCAGCAGCCAAGTCACGGGTGGACAGGGGGCGTCCTACGAGCAGTACTTC.

J is TRBJ2-3 and V is TRBV5-1, with 9 bases aligning to TRBD1. The CDR3 loop spans 17 amino acids. With V trimmed by 4 bases and J by 2 bases, 11 bases remained unmatched. Germline CDR1 SGHRS, CDR2 YFSETQ. CDR3 protein: CASSLTTGGTPTDTQYF. The CDR3 DNA follows: TGCGCCAGCAGCCTAACCACAGGGGGCACTCCCACAGATACGCAGTATTTT.

The chain uses TRBV9 and TRBJ2-3, with TRBD2 matching over 9 bases. J was trimmed by 1 base and V by 0 bases; bases with no gene match: 3. This CDR3 comprises 16 residues. Per germline, CDR1 SGDLS and CDR2 YYNGEE. CDR3 in DNA: TGTGCCAGCAGCGTAGAAGTAGCGGGGGGCACAGATACGCAGTATTTT. Amino acids: CASSVEVAGGTDTQYF.